This T cell receptor (beta chain) appears in the sequencing data of a study of blood T cell repertoires in COVID-19. About the study: PBMCs, B-cell-depleted T cells, or T cells were the source of the cDNA or gDNA that made up the material.

This clone was found many times. Authors' processing steps: Cell counts per sample came from amplifying reference gene primers. Some clones are missing from TCRdb's copy, which holds only in-frame ones; the method was immunoSEQ multiplex PCR. The V and J calls and clone size were taken over from that table, and D and trimming were inferred from the DNA. The table records about 200,000 clones, 75% to 90% of them present only once. The trim removed 3 bases at V and 0 bases at J, leaving 9 bases unmatched. Per the germline V gene, CDR1 is MNHEY and CDR2 is SMNVEV (reference sequence). CDR3 length equals 17 residues.

The chain employs TRBV27 and TRBJ1-2, with 8 bases fitting TRBD1. The sequenced sample consisted of peripheral blood. This TCR derives from a man aged 40-49 years with acute or convalescent COVID-19. CDR3 protein: CASSFYTGTGANYGYTF. CDR3 nucleotides: TGTGCCAGCAGTTTTTACACCGGGACAGGAGCTAACTATGGCTACACCTTC.